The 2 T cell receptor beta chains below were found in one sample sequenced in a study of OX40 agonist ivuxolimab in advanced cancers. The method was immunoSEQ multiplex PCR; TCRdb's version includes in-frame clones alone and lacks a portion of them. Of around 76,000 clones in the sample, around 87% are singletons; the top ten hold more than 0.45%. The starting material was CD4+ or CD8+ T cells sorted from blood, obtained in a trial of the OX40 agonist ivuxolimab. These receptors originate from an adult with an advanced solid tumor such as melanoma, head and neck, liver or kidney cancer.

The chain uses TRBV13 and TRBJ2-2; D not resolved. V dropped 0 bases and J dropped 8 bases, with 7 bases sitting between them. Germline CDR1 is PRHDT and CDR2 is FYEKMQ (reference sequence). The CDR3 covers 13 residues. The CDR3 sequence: CASSLGAFGELFF. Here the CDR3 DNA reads TGTGCCAGCAGCTTAGGGGCCTTTGGGGAGCTGTTTTTT.

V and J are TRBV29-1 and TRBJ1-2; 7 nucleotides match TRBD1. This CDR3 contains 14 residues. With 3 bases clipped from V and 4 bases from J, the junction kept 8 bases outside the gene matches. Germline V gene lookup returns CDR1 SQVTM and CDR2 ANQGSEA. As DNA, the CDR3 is TGCAGCGTTGAGGGGGACAGCTTTTCCTATGGCTACACCTTC. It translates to CSVEGDSFSYGYTF.